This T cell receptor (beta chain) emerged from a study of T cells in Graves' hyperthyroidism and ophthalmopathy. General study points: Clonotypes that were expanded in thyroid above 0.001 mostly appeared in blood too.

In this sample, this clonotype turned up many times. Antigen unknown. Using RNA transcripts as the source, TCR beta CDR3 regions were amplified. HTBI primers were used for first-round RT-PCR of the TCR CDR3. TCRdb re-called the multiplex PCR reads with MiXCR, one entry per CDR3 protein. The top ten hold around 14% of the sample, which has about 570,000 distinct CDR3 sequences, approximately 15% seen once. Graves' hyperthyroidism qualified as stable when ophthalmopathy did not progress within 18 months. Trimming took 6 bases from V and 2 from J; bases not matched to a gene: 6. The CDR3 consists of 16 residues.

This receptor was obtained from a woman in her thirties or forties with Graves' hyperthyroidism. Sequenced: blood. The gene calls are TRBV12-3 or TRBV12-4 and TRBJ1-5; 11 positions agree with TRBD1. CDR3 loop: CASSPGTGGGNQPQHF. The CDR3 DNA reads TGTGCCAGCAGCCCTGGGACAGGGGGTGGCAATCAGCCCCAGCATTTT.